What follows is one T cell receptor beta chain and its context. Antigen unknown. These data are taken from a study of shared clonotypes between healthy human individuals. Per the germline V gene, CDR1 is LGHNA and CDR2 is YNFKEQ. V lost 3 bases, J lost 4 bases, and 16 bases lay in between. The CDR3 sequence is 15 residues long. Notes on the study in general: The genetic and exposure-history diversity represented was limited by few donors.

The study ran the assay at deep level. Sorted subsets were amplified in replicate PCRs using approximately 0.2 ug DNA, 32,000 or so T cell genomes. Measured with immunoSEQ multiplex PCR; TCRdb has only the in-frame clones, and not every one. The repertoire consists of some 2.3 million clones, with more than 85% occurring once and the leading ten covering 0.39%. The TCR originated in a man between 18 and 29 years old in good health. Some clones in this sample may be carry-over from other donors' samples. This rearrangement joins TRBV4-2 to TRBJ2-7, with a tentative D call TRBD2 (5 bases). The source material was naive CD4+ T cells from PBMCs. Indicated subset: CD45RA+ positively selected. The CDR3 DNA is TGTGCCAGCAGCCATTCAAGCGGTGCGTCTTACGAGCAGTACTTC. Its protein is CASSHSSGASYEQYF.